A selection of T cell receptor beta chains follows, all from one sample in a study of blood T cell repertoires in COVID-19. Profiling relied on immunoSEQ multiplex PCR, and the TCRdb table lists in-frame clones only, not all of them. Altogether 65,000 to 70,000 clones are present, approximately 83% being singletons, with the ten largest covering around 4.3%. What was sequenced was peripheral blood. These TCRs come from a woman aged 55 to 70 with acute or convalescent COVID-19. The CDR3 runs from the conserved cysteine through the conserved F or W. A D gene is named only where the DNA matches it firmly. Clone size appears in some rows only: once, few, many, or a class for an expanded clone.

TRBV18	TRBJ2-6	NA	NA	19	TGTGCCAGCTCACCAAACACCGGGTCAGAAATCTCTGGGGCCAACGTCCTGACTTTC	CASSPNTGSEISGANVLTF
TRBV18	TRBJ2-7	TRBD2	once	14	TGTGCCAGCTCACCAGCGGGGGTCGGGGACGAGCAGTACTTC	CASSPAGVGDEQYF
TRBV19	TRBJ2-2	TRBD2	NA	17	TGTGCCAGTAGTATAAAGGCGGGGGGCACGAACACCGGGGAGCTGTTTTTT	CASSIKAGGTNTGELFF
TRBV3-1/TRBV3-2	TRBJ2-7	NA	NA	15	TGTGCCAGCAGCCAAGTTTCTAGCTCTGGGTACGAGCAGTACTTC	CASSQVSSSGYEQYF
TRBV30	TRBJ1-2	NA	NA	12	TGTGCCTGGAGCAGAGGGTTGGATGGCTACACCTTC	CAWSRGLDGYTF
TRBV3-1/TRBV3-2	TRBJ2-1	NA	few	15	TGTGCCAGCAGCCAAGGCCCTAGCAATAGCAATGAGCAGTTCTTC	CASSQGPSNSNEQFF
TRBV3-1/TRBV3-2	TRBJ2-7	NA	once	14	TGTGCCAGCAGCCAAATACAGGGACCCTACGAGCAGTACTTC	CASSQIQGPYEQYF
TRBV27	TRBJ2-1	TRBD2	few	15	TGTGCCAGCAGTTCACTAGCGGGGACCTACAATGAGCAGTTCTTC	CASSSLAGTYNEQFF
TRBV6-5	TRBJ1-4	NA	NA	16	TGTGCCAGCAGTTCCTCCAGGGTTGGCACTAATGAAAAACTGTTTTTT	CASSSSRVGTNEKLFF
TRBV5-6	TRBJ1-1	NA	NA	14	TGTGCCAGCAGCTTGCCAGTCCTTGACACTGAAGCTTTCTTT	CASSLPVLDTEAFF
TRBV12-5	TRBJ2-3	TRBD2	NA	16	TGTGCTAGTGGTTTTTCGGGGGGGCGAAGCACAGATACGCAGTATTTT	CASGFSGGRSTDTQYF
TRBV7-9	TRBJ2-2	TRBD1	NA	14	TGTGCCAGCAGGCGGACAGGGGAAACCGGGGAGCTGTTTTTT	CASRRTGETGELFF
TRBV19	TRBJ1-1	NA	NA	14	TGTGCCAGTAGTATAAGCGTTGGGAACACTGAAGCTTTCTTT	CASSISVGNTEAFF
TRBV11-2	TRBJ2-3	TRBD2	NA	14	TGTGCCAGCAGCTTTCTAGCGGGGAGGGATACGCAGTATTTT	CASSFLAGRDTQYF
TRBV5-6	TRBJ2-7	TRBD2	NA	13	TGTGCCAGCAGCTTGCTAGCGGGCTACGAGCAGTACTTC	CASSLLAGYEQYF
TRBV24-1	TRBJ2-1	NA	NA	13	TGTGCCACCAGTGATGGTGGGCCGGATGAGCAGTTCTTC	CATSDGGPDEQFF
TRBV23-1	TRBJ2-1	TRBD1	NA	20	TGCGCCAGCAGTCAATCGGGCGGAAACAGGGGAGAAAGCTCCTACAATGAGCAGTTCTTC	CASSQSGGNRGESSYNEQFF
TRBV27	TRBJ1-5	TRBD1	NA	15	TGTGCCAGCAGCCGCCAGGGGGCGGGCAATCAGCCCCAGCATTTT	CASSRQGAGNQPQHF
TRBV7-2	TRBJ1-5	NA	NA	13	TGTGCCAGCAGCTTAGCTCGAGAGGAGCCCCAGCATTTT	CASSLAREEPQHF
TRBV7-3	TRBJ1-4	NA	NA	15	TGTGCCAGCAGCTCTCACAGGGAAGTTGAAGGAAAACTGTTTTTT	CASSSHREVEGKLFF
TRBV27	TRBJ1-2	NA	NA	14	TGTGCCAGCAGTCCACAGGGTACGGCCTATGGCTACACCTTC	CASSPQGTAYGYTF
TRBV5-1	TRBJ1-1	NA	NA	16	TGCGCCAGCAGTACGTTCGGGGGGGCTAAGAACACTGAAGCTTTCTTT	CASSTFGGAKNTEAFF
TRBV5-1	TRBJ1-1	NA	NA	14	TGCGCCAGCAGAAGACAGTCCATGAACACTGAAGCTTTCTTT	CASRRQSMNTEAFF
TRBV5-4	TRBJ2-1	NA	NA	15	TGTGCCAGCAGCTTGGTCGGGACTCGGGCGGATGAGCAGTTCTTC	CASSLVGTRADEQFF
TRBV10-3	TRBJ1-2	NA	NA	18	TGTGCCATCAGTGAGGGAAGAGGCAGGGGAAGTGGTGGCTATGGCTACACCTTC	CAISEGRGRGSGGYGYTF
TRBV6-2/TRBV6-3	TRBJ2-1	NA	NA	12	TGTGCCAGCAGTGAGAATGACAATGAGCAGTTCTTC	CASSENDNEQFF
TRBV5-1	TRBJ2-5	NA	NA	14	TGCGCCAGCTCCCCGGGAACGACAAAAGAGACCCAGTACTTC	CASSPGTTKETQYF
TRBV19	TRBJ1-5	TRBD1	NA	16	TGTGCCAGTCACGGGACCGGGACAGGCGGTTATCAGCCCCAGCATTTT	CASHGTGTGGYQPQHF
TRBV5-1	TRBJ2-5	NA	few	17	TGCGCCAGCAGCTCGGGGCGAGGGGGGGCCCTGCAAGAGACCCAGTACTTC	CASSSGRGGALQETQYF